The source of this TCR beta chain is a study of blood T cells in healthy people across ages (dated by TCRdb to the mid-2010s). Context from the whole study: In model experiments, roughly one uniquely barcoded TCR beta cDNA molecule per two T cells was captured by template switching. Using the same blood draw, the study looked at two additional independent replicas of 1 million unique cDNA reads for two donors, one aged 18 to 30 and the other aged 80 or older. To track age-related changes in TCR beta repertoire diversity, the study relied on deep sequencing normalized with unique cDNA molecular identifiers. Four age groups were formed from the donors: young (average approximately 16 years), middle-aged (approximately 39), aged (roughly 58) and long-lived (approximately 78). To avoid experimental bias, donors of different ages were randomly spread across the sequencing lanes.

Trimming takes 2 bases from V and 4 bases from J, and the germline ends sit 24 bases apart. Inclusive of the bounding cysteine and phenylalanine, the CDR3 is 19 residues long. Of the read, only the CDR3 DNA is kept; its 57 bases are in frame from base 1. In the germline V gene, CDR1 corresponds to KGHSH and CDR2 to LQKENI. Donors were a few dozen systemically healthy Caucasian individuals from Russia aged roughly 6 to 95 years. Ten milliliters of peripheral blood were drawn from each donor into EDTA-treated Vacutainer tubes. Ficoll-Paque density-gradient centrifugation was used to isolate PBMCs, with at least 6.5 million per sample. Trizol reagent was used to extract total RNA from the PBMCs, yielding at least 6 micrograms per sample. For every donor, an aliquot of PBMCs went through flow cytometry to measure the percentages of naive CD45RAhigh/CD27high T cells. Libraries were prepared through 5' RACE. This sample was sequenced with an Illumina HiSeq 2500. A second PCR of roughly 7 to 11 cycles was performed with a sample-barcoded 5' primer and a J-beta primer mix. A template-switch 5' adaptor carrying 12 random nucleotides introduced a unique molecular identifier onto each TCR beta cDNA molecule. Each sample yielded at least 2.5 million CDR3-containing paired-end reads. The Mint cDNA synthesis kit, primed by a TRBC-specific oligonucleotide, was used to synthesize first-strand cDNA from all RNA. All cDNA was treated with uracil-DNA glycosylase and then went through a first 18-cycle PCR with the universal primers M1SS and BC2_uni_R. In the original analysis: Normalization of each sample was performed by random selection of 1 million high-quality reads, each carrying a distinct molecular identifier. Instead of being binned into consensus sequences, reads with shared molecular identifiers were discarded. MiTCR, run with a Q25 quality threshold and the strictest error-elimination algorithm, handled CDR3 identification, clonotype clustering and error correction. A nonparametric unseen species model with Euler transformation was used to estimate lower-bound total TCR beta diversity. TCRdb's own reprocessing of the public reads used fastp at Q25 and MiXCR and kept productive beta chains. Rows with a matching CDR3 protein are joined into one entry that keeps the most common DNA and genes. The V and J calls and clone size come from TCRdb's table, not from the authors' own analysis. This sample is represented by 1.5 million to 2 million distinct CDR3 sequences; 40% to 55% of them were singletons. The ten top clones hold approximately 2% of the sample.

Beyond this particular receptor, the publication reports: The percentage of naive T cells measured by flow cytometry correlated strongly with observed TCR beta diversity. The long-lived group showed more naive CD4+ T cells, fewer expanded clones and increased TCR diversity than the aged group, suggesting age selection. Donor CMV infection status was unknown, potentially confounding age-related changes in expanded clonotypes. Total diversity estimates from one million sequenced T cells were considered lower bounds and underestimates. As age increased, observed TCR beta diversity per million T cells dropped in a roughly linear way, and a significant reduction was already evident by age approximately 40. Bulk unsorted PBMC profiling prevented conclusive comparison of naive and antigen-experienced compartments.

This clonotype has just one count. Its antigen is not yet known. No much larger clone exists at a distance of one base, and base qualities are not known. The specimen sequenced was blood. The sequence was obtained from a woman between 40 and 55 years old in good health. The rearrangement joined TRBV18 to TRBJ2-1; TRBD2 is a possible D gene, resting on 6 matching bases. The DNA reads as follows: TGTGCCAGCTCACCAAAGGTTGCGGGGTTGGATAGAGTTTACAATGAGCAGTTCTTC. This translates into CASSPKVAGLDRVYNEQFF.